A selection of T cell receptor beta chains follows, all from one sample in a study of response to subunit inactivated influenza vaccine. TCRdb itself ran the RT-PCR reads through MiXCR, one entry per CDR3 protein. The data hold more than 200,000 distinct CDR3 sequences, with roughly an eighth observed a single time. The specimen was non-naive T cells sorted from PBMCs, collected around 14 days before vaccination. Every receptor here comes from a man in his fifties who received an inactivated influenza vaccine. Both conserved end residues are trimmed from each CDR3.

j_call v_call cdr3_aa
TRBJ2-7 TRBV11-2 ASSLDWGPYEQY
TRBJ2-7 TRBV3-1 ASSNTPGGEQY
TRBJ1-3 TRBV12-5 ASAGPGNTIY
TRBJ2-1 TRBV3-1 ASSPSRASNEQF
TRBJ1-4 TRBV28 ASSPAPGREKLF
TRBJ2-7 TRBV20-1 SAPDPDRVSYEQY
TRBJ2-1 TRBV6-2/TRBV6-3 ASTRNNEQF
TRBJ2-3 TRBV11-3 ASSRESTDTQY
TRBJ1-5 TRBV10-3 ATAFEQGQPQH
TRBJ1-1 TRBV19 ASSPLGQGIEKAF
TRBJ2-5 TRBV7-2 ASSLAPTSGGGTQY
TRBJ2-4 TRBV7-9 ASSLELAKNIQY
TRBJ2-7 TRBV6-1 ASSDPSYEQY
TRBJ2-3 TRBV9 ASSVEGITDTQY
TRBJ2-7 TRBV5-1 ASSLGLAGGLEQY
TRBJ2-7 TRBV7-9 ASSLAILAEQY
TRBJ2-1 TRBV11-3 ASSLDASYNEQF
TRBJ2-3 TRBV28 ASSLSRWGTGSTDTQY
TRBJ2-3 TRBV7-2 ASSWGLTDTQY
TRBJ1-2 TRBV4-1 ASSQQQGFSHYGYT
TRBJ2-2 TRBV4-3 ASSRGTGGGTNTGELF
TRBJ2-3 TRBV11-1 ASSSPPGVAGGGDTQY
TRBJ1-6 TRBV6-2/TRBV6-3 ASSYGSEINSPLH
TRBJ2-1 TRBV7-2 ASRMGLQGVNEQF
TRBJ2-6 TRBV5-6 ASSLFQGLSGANVLT
TRBJ2-1 TRBV7-9 ASSPPSGLLNEQF
TRBJ2-5 TRBV29-1 SVEGAGWGETQY
TRBJ2-3 TRBV7-2 ASRGVWIDTQY
TRBJ2-1 TRBV12-3/TRBV12-4 ASSLSSGGVNNEQF
TRBJ2-6 TRBV7-9 ASSVSGVAGANVLT
TRBJ2-3 TRBV15 ATSSRLAGGTDTQY
TRBJ2-3 TRBV7-9 ASSLPRAGGPTDTQY
TRBJ1-1 TRBV12-3/TRBV12-4 ASSLKGGGRMNTEAF
TRBJ2-2 TRBV7-2 ASTVGGAETGELF
TRBJ2-3 TRBV20-1 SARDLRGRAGYTQY
TRBJ1-2 TRBV29-1 SVDSRTNYGYT
TRBJ2-1 TRBV12-3/TRBV12-4 ATRLAGGPDEQF
TRBJ1-1 TRBV18 ASSASGGWNTEAF
TRBJ2-2 TRBV7-9 ASSLFRMRTGELF
TRBJ1-2 TRBV12-3/TRBV12-4 ASRTGQVYGYT